This T cell receptor (beta chain) originates from a study of T-cell memory formation after mild COVID-19. Overall study findings and caveats: Shrinking CD4+ clones resided mostly in CM and EM, and CD8+ ones in EMRA. Several responding clones turned up in pre-infection memory, indicating that cross-reactive memory may have taken part. The study found balanced CD4/CD8 in clones contracting day 15 to 85 and a CD4+ lean in later expanders.

Researchers used 5'RACE with constant-segment primers to make TCR alpha and TCR beta cDNA libraries that carry sample barcodes and UMIs. TCRdb fed the 5' RACE reads into MiXCR, producing one record per CDR3 protein. The table lists hundreds of thousands of distinct CDR3 sequences, more than 15% of them singletons, with about a fifth in the top ten. The length of the CDR3 is 12 residues. The V and J ends lost 6 bases and 5 bases, in that order; junction bases with no gene match: 1. CDR1 and CDR2 from the germline V gene are KGHSH and LQKENI. This clonotype was found many times. What it binds is not known.

Sequencing used PBMCs or a T cell subset sorted from them (not recorded which). The clonotype originates from a man in his late teens or twenties who had mild COVID-19 (a few samples of this study predate the infection). Cell type and time point are not known. The chain has TRBV18 and TRBJ2-1, with 7 bases aligning to TRBD1. The CDR3 spells CASSDRDNEQFF. The CDR3 DNA reads as TGTGCCAGCTCTGACAGGGACAATGAGCAGTTCTTC.